This entry describes one T cell receptor (beta chain). What it binds is unknown. This CDR3 is built from 15 residues. J lost 2 bases, V lost 10 bases, and 8 bases had no gene match. TCRdb redid the calling of the 5' RACE reads with MiXCR, one entry per CDR3 protein. The sample comprises hundreds of thousands of distinct CDR3 sequences, about 17% of which are singletons, and 18% rests with the top ten. The sample belongs to a study of T cells after yellow fever vaccination. Broader study findings: Reappearing after the booster were most of the clones from primary vaccination (less than 98% CD4, 75% to 90% CD8). Clonotypes shared by both compartments, CD4 and CD8, made up a small share.

The chain links TRBV12-3 or TRBV12-4 to TRBJ2-3; 11 bases align to TRBD2. The material was PBMCs, obtained before the yellow fever booster vaccination. The sequence came from a man younger than 35 who received the YFV17D yellow fever vaccine. CDR3: CATSTTSGVTDTQYF. The CDR3 bases are TGTGCCACCTCAACGACTAGCGGGGTCACAGATACGCAGTATTTT.